The present T cell receptor (beta chain) was sequenced within a study of beta chain features in type 1 diabetes. Regarding the study as a whole: A moderate, significant TCRB CDR3 shortening appeared in type 1 diabetes across four CD4+ subsets.

The study reverse transcribed the entire isolated RNA, so it sequenced expressed TCRB transcripts. About 3.6 million reads were obtained on average from naive, central memory and regulatory T cell samples. Libraries were prepared by immunoSEQ multiplex PCR; TCRdb keeps only in-frame clonotypes and omits some of them. The sample carries 50,000 to 70,000 clones, around 56% recorded once. With respect to this clone: Its specificity is unknown.

The length of the CDR3 is 14 residues. With 4 bases clipped from V and 5 bases from J, the junction kept 8 bases outside the gene matches. CDR1 SGHRS and CDR2 YFSETQ come from the germline V gene. Sequenced: Tregs from blood. The chain recombines TRBV5-1 with TRBJ2-7, with 8 bases aligning to TRBD1. The sequence was obtained from a woman between 35 and 50 years old with type 1 diabetes. DNA of the CDR3: TGCGCCAGCAGCCCGATGACAGGGGTCAACGAGCAGTACTTC. Its translation: CASSPMTGVNEQYF.